The following is a T cell receptor beta chain sequence with its context. The data were obtained in a study of T cells in Graves' hyperthyroidism and ophthalmopathy. The V gene's germline CDR1 is SGHNT and CDR2 YYREEE (reference sequence). CDR3 length equals 17 residues. V lost 4 bases, J lost 7 bases, and 24 bases lay in between. Amplification of TCR beta CDR3 regions was performed using RNA transcripts as template. Initially, a first-round RT-PCR of the TCR CDR3 employed the HTBI primer set. MiXCR, run by TCRdb on the multiplex PCR reads, gives a single entry per CDR3 protein. Among around 500,000 distinct CDR3 sequences listed, 20% to 25% were seen once.

The specimen was blood. The J gene is TRBJ2-1, the V gene TRBV5-4; D gene unclear. The sequence came from an older woman with Graves' ophthalmopathy. CDR3: CASSPPTYGGLLNEQFF. DNA for the CDR3: TGTGCCAGCAGCCCCCCCACGTACGGCGGTTTGTTGAATGAGCAGTTCTTC. Looking up the rest from reference TRBV5-4 and TRBJ2-1 gives the full variable domain: ETGVTQSPTHLIKTRGQQVTLRCSSQSGHNTVSWYQQALGQGPQFIFQYYREEENGRGNFPPRFSGLQFPNYSSELNVNALELDDSALYLCASSPPTYGGLLNEQFFGPGTRLTVL.